This entry concerns a single T cell receptor (beta chain). What it binds is not known. This sample was included in a study of shared clonotypes between healthy human individuals. Sequenced by immunoSEQ multiplex PCR; TCRdb stores in-frame clones only, minus some. The sample has almost 700,000 clones, about 90% seen once. CD45RO-negative cells were positively selected for CCR7, leaving out terminally differentiated effector memory CD45RA+ cells. Study-wide points: In contrast to clonotypes shared by all four donors, non-shared clonotypes had lower generation probabilities. Sharing of clonotypes among donors was expected to vary with sequencing depth.

V was clipped by 0 bases and J by 5 bases; unmatched bases: 7. The germline V gene encodes CDR1 WNHNN and CDR2 SYGVQD (reference sequence). The CDR3 is made up of 16 amino acids. Sequenced: naive CD8+ T cells sorted from blood. The receptor was isolated from a man in his thirties or forties in good health. The chain employs TRBV10-1 and TRBJ2-5; 9 nucleotides line up with TRBD1. The CDR3 protein is CASSESRTGGVETQYF. The CDR3 coding sequence is TGCGCCAGCAGTGAGTCTCGAACAGGGGGCGTTGAGACCCAGTACTTC.